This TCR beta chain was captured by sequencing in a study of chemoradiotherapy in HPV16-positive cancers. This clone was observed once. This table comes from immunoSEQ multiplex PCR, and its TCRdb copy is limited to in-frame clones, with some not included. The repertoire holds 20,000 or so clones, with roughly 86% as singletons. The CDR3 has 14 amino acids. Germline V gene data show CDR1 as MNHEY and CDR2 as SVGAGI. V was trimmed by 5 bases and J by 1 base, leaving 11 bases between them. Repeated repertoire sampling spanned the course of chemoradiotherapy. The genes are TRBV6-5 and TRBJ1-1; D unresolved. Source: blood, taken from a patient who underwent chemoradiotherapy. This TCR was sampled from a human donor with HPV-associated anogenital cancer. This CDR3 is CASSPHGGNTEAFF. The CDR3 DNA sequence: TGTGCCAGCAGTCCGCATGGTGGGAACACTGAAGCTTTCTTT.